This T cell receptor (beta chain) was documented in a study of metastatic and nonmetastatic thyroid tumors. Germline CDR1 SGHRS, CDR2 YFSETQ. The CDR3 has 16 amino acids. V lost 2 bases, J lost 1 base, and 12 bases lay in between. Each patient came to thyroid surgery without any prior treatment (of any kind). From the PCR reads, TCRdb re-called clones with MiXCR. The table lists approximately 24,000 clones, more than 20% of them singletons. The sample was blood. This sequence originates from a male donor with papillary thyroid cancer or a benign thyroid nodule (not recorded which). Some clones in this sample may be carry-over from other donors' samples. The chain has TRBV5-1 and TRBJ2-2; D is perhaps TRBD2 (5 bases). CDR3 DNA sequence: TGCGCCAGCAGCTTTCTTCCAAGCGGGAACACCGGGGAGCTGTTTTTT. Translation gives CASSFLPSGNTGELFF. The whole variable domain, filled in from reference TRBV5-1 and TRBJ2-2, reads KAGVTQTPRYLIKTRGQQVTLSCSPISGHRSVSWYQQTPGQGLQFLFEYFSETQRNKGNFPGRFSGRQFSNSRSEMNVSTLELGDSALYLCASSFLPSGNTGELFFGEGSRLTVL.